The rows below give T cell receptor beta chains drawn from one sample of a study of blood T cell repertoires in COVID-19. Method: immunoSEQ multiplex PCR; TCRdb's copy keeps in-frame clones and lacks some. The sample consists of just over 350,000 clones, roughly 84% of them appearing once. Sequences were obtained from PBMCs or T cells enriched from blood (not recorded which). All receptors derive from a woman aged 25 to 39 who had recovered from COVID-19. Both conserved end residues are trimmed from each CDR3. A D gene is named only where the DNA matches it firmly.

ASSYDREVF | TRBJ1-1 | TRBV6-5 | NA
ASSFETSGLTQY | TRBJ2-3 | TRBV5-1 | TRBD2
ASSPTGPEAF | TRBJ1-1 | TRBV11-1 | NA
ASSLAYTYEQY | TRBJ2-7 | TRBV5-1 | NA
ASSYARGPNEKLF | TRBJ1-4 | TRBV6-5 | TRBD1
SVSGGRALSTYEQY | TRBJ2-7 | TRBV29-1 | TRBD2
ASSYRANYGYT | TRBJ1-2 | TRBV28 | NA
ASSIRVGTDTQY | TRBJ2-3 | TRBV19 | NA
ASSQESRGDSPLH | TRBJ1-6 | TRBV4-1 | NA
ASSESRVRVTQY | TRBJ2-5 | TRBV6-1 | NA
ASSGKQGEDGYT | TRBJ1-2 | TRBV11-2 | TRBD1
ASSITGSSTDTQY | TRBJ2-3 | TRBV19 | NA
ASPAASDTQY | TRBJ2-3 | TRBV2 | NA
ATSDPNSGRSYEQY | TRBJ2-7 | TRBV24-1 | TRBD2
ASSTGQTTGELF | TRBJ2-2 | TRBV5-6 | TRBD1
ASSTRRVAGPYNEQF | TRBJ2-1 | TRBV19 | TRBD2
AIGTIRAGGPPDTQY | TRBJ2-3 | TRBV10-3 | TRBD2
ASSQVGLAGIVNIQY | TRBJ2-4 | TRBV4-1 | TRBD2
ASSYSNKEYEQY | TRBJ2-7 | TRBV6-5 | NA
ASSGYSEQKQY | TRBJ2-3 | TRBV9 | NA
ASRRGAGSYEQF | TRBJ2-1 | TRBV5-6 | NA
ASSRLTGNSYEQY | TRBJ2-7 | TRBV4-2 | TRBD1
ASRNGVRNSPLH | TRBJ1-6 | TRBV6-5 | NA
ASSLGLEHNEQF | TRBJ2-1 | TRBV27 | TRBD2
ASSIGGGHQETQY | TRBJ2-5 | TRBV5-1 | TRBD2
ASSGLAGTQETQY | TRBJ2-5 | TRBV5-1 | TRBD2
ASSFRTLDYNEQF | TRBJ2-1 | TRBV27 | NA
ASSLRGQASSYEQY | TRBJ2-7 | TRBV19 | TRBD1
ASSQQGAGAF | TRBJ1-1 | TRBV5-1 | TRBD1